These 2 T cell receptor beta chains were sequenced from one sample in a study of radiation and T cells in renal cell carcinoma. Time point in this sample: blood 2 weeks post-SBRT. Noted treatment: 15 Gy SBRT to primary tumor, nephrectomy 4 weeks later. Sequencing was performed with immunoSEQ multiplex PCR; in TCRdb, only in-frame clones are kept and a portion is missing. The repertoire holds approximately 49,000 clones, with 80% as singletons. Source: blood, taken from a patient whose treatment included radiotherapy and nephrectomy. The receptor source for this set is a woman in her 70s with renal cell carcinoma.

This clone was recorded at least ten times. The CDR3 bases are TGCGCCAGCAGTCCGGGACTAGTACTGCATGAGCAGTTCTTC. Protein sequence: CASSPGLVLHEQFF. The chain recombines TRBV10-1 with TRBJ2-1; TRBD2 matches at 8 bases. CDR1 and CDR2 from the germline V gene are WNHNN and SYGVQD (reference sequence). The CDR3 runs 14 residues. V lost 5 bases to trimming and J lost 8 bases; unmatched junction nucleotides: 8.

Here the CDR3 DNA reads TGTGCCAGCAGTTCATATTACGAGCAGTACTTC. Its protein is CASSSYYEQYF. This chain uses TRBV28 with TRBJ2-7; D is unresolved. The V and J ends lost 4 bases and 4 bases respectively, with 5 bases between them. CDR1 and CDR2 (germline): MDHEN, SYDVKM. The CDR3 totals 11 residues.